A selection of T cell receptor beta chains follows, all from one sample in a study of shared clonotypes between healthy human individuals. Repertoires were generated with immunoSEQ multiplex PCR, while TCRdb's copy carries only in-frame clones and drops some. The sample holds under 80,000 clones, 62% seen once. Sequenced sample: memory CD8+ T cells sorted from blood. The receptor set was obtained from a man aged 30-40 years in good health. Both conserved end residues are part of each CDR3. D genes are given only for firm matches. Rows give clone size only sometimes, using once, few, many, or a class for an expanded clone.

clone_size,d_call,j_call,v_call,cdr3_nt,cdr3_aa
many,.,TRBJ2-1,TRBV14,TGTGCCAGCAGCCAAGGTGGGATTGAGCAGTTCTTC,CASSQGGIEQFF
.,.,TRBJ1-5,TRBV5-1,TGCGCCAGCAGCTGGGGGGGTAGCGATCAGCCCCAGCATTTT,CASSWGGSDQPQHF
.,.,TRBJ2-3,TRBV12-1,TGTGCCAGCAGCTTCGAGGGGACAGGGTCAGATACGCAGTATTTT,CASSFEGTGSDTQYF
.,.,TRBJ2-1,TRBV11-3,TGTGCCAGCAGCGCAACTGGGGGCTACAATGAGCAGTTCTTC,CASSATGGYNEQFF
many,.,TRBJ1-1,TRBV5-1,TGCGCCAGCAGCCCGGAAATACTGAACACTGAAGCTTTCTTT,CASSPEILNTEAFF
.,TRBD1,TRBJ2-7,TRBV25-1,TGTGCCAGCAGTGGGGGACAGTCCTACGAGCAGTACTTC,CASSGGQSYEQYF
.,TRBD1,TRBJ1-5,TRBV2,TGTGCCAGCAGTGCTACAGGGGGTCAGCCCCAGCATTTT,CASSATGGQPQHF
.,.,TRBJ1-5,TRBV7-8,TGTGCCAGCAGCTCACTAGGGGAGCCCCAGCATTTT,CASSSLGEPQHF
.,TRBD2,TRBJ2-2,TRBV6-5,TGTGCCAGCAGTGAACCTAGCGGACCCGGGGAGCTGTTTTTT,CASSEPSGPGELFF
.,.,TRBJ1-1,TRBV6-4,TGTGCCAGCAAGACAGGAGAAAACACTGAAGCTTTCTTT,CASKTGENTEAFF
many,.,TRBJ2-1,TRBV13,TGTGCCAGCAGCTTAGGAGGGGCGGCTTACAATGAGCAGTTCTTC,CASSLGGAAYNEQFF
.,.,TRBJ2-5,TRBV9,TGTGCCAGCAGCGCGGGCCTGGCAGAGACCCAGTACTTC,CASSAGLAETQYF
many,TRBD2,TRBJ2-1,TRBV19,TGTGCCAGTAGTATAGATCTCGGGAGGCCCAATTACAATGAGCAGTTCTTC,CASSIDLGRPNYNEQFF
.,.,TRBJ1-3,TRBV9,TGTGCCAGCAGCGTGGGTGGAGGGGGCACCATATATTTT,CASSVGGGGTIYF
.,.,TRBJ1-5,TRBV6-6,TGTGCCAGCAGTTTCCGGGCGGCGGGTAGCAATCAGCCCCAGCATTTT,CASSFRAAGSNQPQHF
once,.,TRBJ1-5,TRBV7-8,TGTGCCAGCAGCTTAGCGTATCCAGGGGAGGCTAGCAATCAGCCCCAGCATTTT,CASSLAYPGEASNQPQHF
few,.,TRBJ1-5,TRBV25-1,TGTGCCAGCAGTGAAGCAGGGGCGAAGGAAAGCAATCAGCCCCAGCATTTT,CASSEAGAKESNQPQHF
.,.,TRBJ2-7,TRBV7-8,TGTGCCAGCAGCCCCACCCAGGGCGGCTACGAGCAGTACTTC,CASSPTQGGYEQYF
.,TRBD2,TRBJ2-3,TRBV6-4,TGTGCCAGCAGTGACTCGTCAGCGGGGCCCACAGATACGCAGTATTTT,CASSDSSAGPTDTQYF
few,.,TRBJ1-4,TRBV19,TGTGCCAGTAGTACCGGGACAAGGATTGAAAAACTGTTTTTT,CASSTGTRIEKLFF
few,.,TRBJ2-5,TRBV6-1,TGTGCCAGCAGCCCGAGCACAGGGTCCCAAGAGACCCAGTACTTC,CASSPSTGSQETQYF
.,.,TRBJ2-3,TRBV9,TGTGCCAGCAGCGTAGATATGCATTCTAGCACAGATACGCAGTATTTT,CASSVDMHSSTDTQYF
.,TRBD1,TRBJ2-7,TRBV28,TGTGCCAGCGAAGGGACAGGCACCTACGAGCAGTACTTC,CASEGTGTYEQYF
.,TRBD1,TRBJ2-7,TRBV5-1,TGCGCCAGCAGCATACAGACAGGGTACGAGCAGTACTTC,CASSIQTGYEQYF
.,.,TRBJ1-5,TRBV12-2,TGTGCAAGTCGCTTACCTGACAGGGGTTCGTCTGGATGTCAGCCCCAGCATTTT,CASRLPDRGSSGCQPQHF
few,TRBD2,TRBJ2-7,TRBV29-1,TGCAGCGTTGAATTAGCGGGAGAGGGACCCTACGAGCAGTACTTC,CSVELAGEGPYEQYF
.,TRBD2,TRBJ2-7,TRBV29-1,TGCAGCGTTGAAGTCTCGGGACTAGCGGAGGCCTACGAGCAGTACTTC,CSVEVSGLAEAYEQYF
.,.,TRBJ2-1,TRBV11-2,TGTGCCAGCAGCTTATACAGGGGAGGCTATGAGCAGTTCTTC,CASSLYRGGYEQFF
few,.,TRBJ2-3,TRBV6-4,TGTGCCAGCAGTGGGTCTAGCACAGATACGCAGTATTTT,CASSGSSTDTQYF
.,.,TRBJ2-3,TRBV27,TGTGCCAGCAGTAAAGAACACATTCAGGGAGATACGCAGTATTTT,CASSKEHIQGDTQYF
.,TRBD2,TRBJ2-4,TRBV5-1,TGCGCCAGCAGCTTTTCTTTGAGCCAGAGCGGGGACATTCAGTACTTC,CASSFSLSQSGDIQYF
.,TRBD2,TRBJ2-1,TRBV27,TGTGCCAGCAGTTTTGGACTAGCGGGGACCAATGAGCAGTTCTTC,CASSFGLAGTNEQFF
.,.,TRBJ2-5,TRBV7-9,TGTGCCAGCAGCTTAGCGCGGATGCTCGGGGAAGAGACCCAGTACTTC,CASSLARMLGEETQYF
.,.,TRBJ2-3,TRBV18,TGTGCCAGCTCACCCGCGGACTCTTCGGTAATGCGGGGTACGCAGTATTTT,CASSPADSSVMRGTQYF
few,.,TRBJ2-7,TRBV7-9,TGTGCCAGCAGCCGCGGGGTCTCCGAGCAGTACTTC,CASSRGVSEQYF
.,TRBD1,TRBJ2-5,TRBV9,TGTGCCAGCAGCGCGGGACAGGGGAGGGAGACCCAGTACTTC,CASSAGQGRETQYF
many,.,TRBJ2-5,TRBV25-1,TGTGCCAGCACCTCCGCGGGTACGGAGACCCAGTACTTC,CASTSAGTETQYF
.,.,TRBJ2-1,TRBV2,TGTGCCAGCAGTTGGATCACAAATGAGCAGTTCTTC,CASSWITNEQFF
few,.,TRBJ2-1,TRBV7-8,TGTGCCAGCAGCGCCGGGACAGCGGGCTCCTACAATGAGCAGTTCTTC,CASSAGTAGSYNEQFF
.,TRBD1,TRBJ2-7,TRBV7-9,TGTGCCAGCAGCTCAACCGGGACAGGGGGCTACGAGCAGTACTTC,CASSSTGTGGYEQYF
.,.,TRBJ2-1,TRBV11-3,TGTGCCAGCAGCTTAGACGGACAAACCCCTTCTCGGGATTACAATGAGCAGTTCTTC,CASSLDGQTPSRDYNEQFF
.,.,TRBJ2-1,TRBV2,TGTGCCAGCAGTGGGGGACTGCAGAACAATGAGCAGTTCTTC,CASSGGLQNNEQFF
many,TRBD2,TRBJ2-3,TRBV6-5,TGTGCCAGCAACCGACTAGCGGGATCCGATACGCAGTATTTT,CASNRLAGSDTQYF
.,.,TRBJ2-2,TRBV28,TGTGCCAGCAGTTTGGACAGCCTCACCGGGGAGCTGTTTTTT,CASSLDSLTGELFF
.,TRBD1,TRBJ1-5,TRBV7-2,TGTGCCAGCAGCTCACCCGGGACAGAAAATCAGCCCCAGCATTTT,CASSSPGTENQPQHF
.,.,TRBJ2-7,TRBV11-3,TGTGCCAGCAGCGCCCGGGACAACCCCTACGAGCAGTACTTC,CASSARDNPYEQYF
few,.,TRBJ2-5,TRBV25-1,TGTGCCAGCAGTGAACAGGGGTCTCGGCAAGAGACCCAGTACTTC,CASSEQGSRQETQYF
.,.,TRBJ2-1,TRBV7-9,TGTGCCAGCAATCCGAATTGGGAGCGAGACTACAATGAGCAGTTCTTC,CASNPNWERDYNEQFF
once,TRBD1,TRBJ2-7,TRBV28,TGTGCCAGCAGTTCCCCGATTGGGGACAGGGATAACGAGCAGTACTTC,CASSSPIGDRDNEQYF
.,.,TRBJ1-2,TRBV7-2,TGTGCCAGCAGCGAATGGCAAGGAACTAACTATGGCTACACCTTC,CASSEWQGTNYGYTF
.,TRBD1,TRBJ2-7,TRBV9,TGTGCCAGCAGCGTAGGGGGACAGGGGTACGAGCAGTACTTC,CASSVGGQGYEQYF
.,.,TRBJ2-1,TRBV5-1,TGCGCCAGCGTACAGGAGGCGAGCTCCTACAATGAGCAGTTCTTC,CASVQEASSYNEQFF
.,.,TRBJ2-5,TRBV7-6,TGTGCCAGCAGAAACCCTTACGGCGGGGTAGGAAAAGAGACCCAGTACTTC,CASRNPYGGVGKETQYF
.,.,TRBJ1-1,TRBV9,TGTGCCAGCAGCGTAGATCCGGAAAACACTGAAGCTTTCTTT,CASSVDPENTEAFF
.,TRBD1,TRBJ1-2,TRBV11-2,TGTGCCAGCAGCCTTCATTCCGGGACAGATCTCTATGGCTACACCTTC,CASSLHSGTDLYGYTF
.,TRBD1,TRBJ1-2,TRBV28,TGTGCCAGCAGCCCGGGACAGCTATATGGCTACACCTTC,CASSPGQLYGYTF
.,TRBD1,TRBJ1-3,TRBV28,TGTGCCAGCAGCCTAACGGGGACAGGGCGGTTGGGAAACACCATATATTTT,CASSLTGTGRLGNTIYF
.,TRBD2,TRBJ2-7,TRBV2,TGTGCCAGCAGTGAAGATAGGGTAGCGGGAGGAACCTACGAGCAGTACTTC,CASSEDRVAGGTYEQYF
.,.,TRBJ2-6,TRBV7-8,TGTGCCAGCAGCTTAGTGGATGGGGGGACTGGGGCCAACGTCCTGACTTTC,CASSLVDGGTGANVLTF